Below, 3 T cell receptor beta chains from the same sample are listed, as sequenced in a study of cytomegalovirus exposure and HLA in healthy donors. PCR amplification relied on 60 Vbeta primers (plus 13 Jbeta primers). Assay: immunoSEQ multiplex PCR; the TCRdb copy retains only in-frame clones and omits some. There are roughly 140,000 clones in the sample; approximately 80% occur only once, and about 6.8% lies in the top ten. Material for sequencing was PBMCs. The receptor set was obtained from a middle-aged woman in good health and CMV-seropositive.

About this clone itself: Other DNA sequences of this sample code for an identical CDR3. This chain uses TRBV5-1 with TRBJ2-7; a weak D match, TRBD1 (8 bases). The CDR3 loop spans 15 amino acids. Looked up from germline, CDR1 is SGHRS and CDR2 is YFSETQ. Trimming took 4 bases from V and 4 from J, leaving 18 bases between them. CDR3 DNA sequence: TGCGCCAGCAGCCTTGGGACAGGACTAGGGTACGAGCAGTACTTC. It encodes CASSLGTGLGYEQYF.

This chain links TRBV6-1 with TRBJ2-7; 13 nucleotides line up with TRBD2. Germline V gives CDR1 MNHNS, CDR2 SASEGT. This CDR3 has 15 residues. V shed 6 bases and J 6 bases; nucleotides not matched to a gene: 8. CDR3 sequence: CASRPGTSGKAEQYF. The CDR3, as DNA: TGTGCCAGCAGGCCCGGGACTAGCGGGAAAGCCGAGCAGTACTTC.

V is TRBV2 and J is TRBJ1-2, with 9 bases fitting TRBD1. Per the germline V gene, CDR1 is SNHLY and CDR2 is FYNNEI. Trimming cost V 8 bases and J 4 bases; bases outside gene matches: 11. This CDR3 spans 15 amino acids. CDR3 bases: TGTGCCAGCGGGGATAGACAGGGGGTTCCCTATGGCTACACCTTC. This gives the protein CASGDRQGVPYGYTF.